This T cell receptor (beta chain) emerged from a study of regulatory T cells in long-lasting Graves disease. The time point was: newly diagnosed GD, antithyroid drugs for less than 3 months. The TCR library was prepared using RNA isolated from PBMCs. The table lists this clonotype with many counts. Its antigen is undetermined. Assembly of TCR beta libraries relied on iRepertoire HTBI primers together with Arm-PCR of CDR3 regions. Each CDR3 protein gets one entry after TCRdb re-called the multiplex PCR reads with MiXCR. The sample holds 500,000 or so distinct CDR3 sequences, about 16% seen once. Findings of the study overall: Whereas new patients shared 966 public clonotypes, persistent patients shared more, at some 2,700.

This same sample was also part of a study on T cells in Graves' hyperthyroidism and ophthalmopathy. This second report adds: Stable hyperthyroidism: no ophthalmopathy progression over 18 months of follow-up. Before onset, ophthalmopathy was predicted by the model a median roughly six months earlier.

The sequence was collected from a woman aged 40-65 years with Graves disease. Sequencing used peripheral blood mononuclear cells (PBMCs), obtained at new diagnosis, from a patient treated with antithyroid drugs.

CDR3 sequence (DNA): TGTGCCAGCAAATGGGGGAGCAACACTGAAGCTTTCTTT. This translates into CASKWGSNTEAFF. The J gene is TRBJ1-1, the V gene TRBV12-3 or TRBV12-4, with D maybe TRBD1 (5 bases). V was clipped by 7 bases and J by 2 bases, with 11 bases between them. CDR3 size: 13 residues.